The 18 T cell receptor beta chains below were found in one sample sequenced in a study of shared clonotypes between healthy human individuals. Produced via immunoSEQ multiplex PCR; TCRdb's table is partial and in-frame only. Among around 2.5 million clones listed, 90% to 95% were seen once. Sequenced: naive CD4+ T cells from PBMCs. Noted subset: CD45RA+ positively selected. Receptors were obtained from a man between 18 and 29 years old in good health. Some clones in this sample may be carry-over from other donors' samples.

The chain recombines TRBV19 with TRBJ2-7, with 15 nucleotides matching TRBD2. Germline V gene lookup returns CDR1 LNHDA and CDR2 SQIVND (reference sequence). This CDR3 has 18 amino acids. Trimming removed 6 bases from V and 3 bases from J; junction bases left unmatched: 12. The CDR3 loop reads CASSVRGRGLAGGYEQYF. The CDR3 DNA follows: TGTGCCAGTAGCGTCAGAGGCAGGGGACTAGCGGGAGGCTACGAGCAGTACTTC.

The chain recombines TRBV19 with TRBJ2-5; D is undetermined. Germline V gene lookup returns CDR1 LNHDA and CDR2 SQIVND (reference sequence). V was cut by 5 bases and J by 4 bases, with 20 bases left in between. The CDR3 has 16 amino acids. Here the CDR3 DNA reads TGTGCCAGTAGTGGCGTTACCGGGTCGAGAGGAGAGACCCAGTACTTC. Amino acid sequence: CASSGVTGSRGETQYF.

In its sample, this clone was seen a few times. The chain uses TRBV7-9 and TRBJ1-1; a weak D match, TRBD1 (6 bases). This CDR3 has 16 residues. Germline V CDR1 and CDR2: SEHNR, FQNEAQ (reference sequence). Trimming shortened V by 0 bases and J by 4 bases, and 15 bases separated the two germline ends. In DNA, the CDR3 is TGTGCCAGCAGCTTAGCTCCACAGGGATACTTCACTGAAGCTTTCTTT. As protein: CASSLAPQGYFTEAFF.

The chain links TRBV5-1 to TRBJ2-1; 7 bases are a match to TRBD2. Germline V gene lookup returns CDR1 SGHRS and CDR2 YFSETQ. This CDR3 contains 15 residues. Trimming at V came to 0 bases and at J to 7 bases, leaving 7 bases not matched to a gene. The CDR3 is CASSLARGLGNEQFF. The CDR3 DNA sequence: TGCGCCAGCAGCTTGGCCCGCGGACTAGGGAATGAGCAGTTCTTC.

This chain uses TRBV4-2 with TRBJ1-1; 8 bases are shared with TRBD1. Looked up from germline, CDR1 is LGHNA and CDR2 is YNFKEQ. The V segment lost 0 bases and the J segment 4 bases; nucleotides outside the gene matches: 4. The CDR3 runs 15 residues. Written as DNA, the CDR3 is TGTGCCAGCAGCCAAGAGGACAGGGAACTCACTGAAGCTTTCTTT. It yields the protein CASSQEDRELTEAFF.

This chain uses TRBV28 with TRBJ2-7; no clear D. V lost 2 bases to trimming and J lost 3 bases, with 8 bases between them. The CDR3 spans 13 residues. CDR1 and CDR2 (germline): MDHEN, SYDVKM. The CDR3 protein is CASSLRPIYEQYF. The CDR3 coding sequence is TGTGCCAGCAGTTTAAGACCGATCTACGAGCAGTACTTC.

V and J are TRBV6-1 and TRBJ1-5; TRBD1 is a possible D gene (5 bases). This CDR3 contains 15 residues. Germline assignment: CDR1 MNHNS and CDR2 SASEGT. Trimming pared 7 bases from V and 3 bases from J, leaving 16 bases between. CDR3: CASNSGGRYNQPQHF. The CDR3, as DNA: TGTGCCAGCAATTCTGGGGGAAGATACAATCAGCCCCAGCATTTT.

This chain joins TRBV29-1 and TRBJ2-5, with 12 bases that match TRBD2. Germline-derived CDR1 and CDR2 are SQVTM and ANQGSEA. The length of the CDR3 is 15 residues. Trimming took 6 bases from V and 4 from J; bases not matched to a gene: 9. The CDR3, as DNA: TGCAGCGTACTAACACCGGGACTAGCGGGAGAGACCCAGTACTTC. Protein product: CSVLTPGLAGETQYF.

Comments on this clone: This sample also contains other DNA sequences that code for the same CDR3. This chain connects TRBV7-3 to TRBJ2-2, with unresolved D. Germline lookup yields CDR1 SGHTA and CDR2 FQGTGA. This CDR3 region has 12 residues. The V end lost 4 bases, the J end lost 4 bases, and 4 bases lay between the germline ends. CDR3 sequence (DNA): TGTGCCAGCAGCTCAGGCACCGGGGAGCTGTTTTTT. This gives the protein CASSSGTGELFF. Based on the CDR3 plus reference TRBV7-3 and TRBJ2-2, the full variable domain is GAGVSQTPSNKVTEKGKYVELRCDPISGHTALYWYRQSLGQGPEFLIYFQGTGAADDSGLPNDRFFAVRPEGSVSTLKIQRTERGDSAVYLCASSSGTGELFFGEGSRLTVL.

Concerning this clone: In the same sample, other DNA sequences code for this CDR3. This chain joins TRBV30 and TRBJ1-1, with D possibly being TRBD1 (6 bases). Germline CDR1 and CDR2: GTSNPN and SVGIG (reference sequence). This CDR3 is 14 amino acids long. V gave up 0 bases and J gave up 3 bases, with 11 bases separating them. In DNA, the CDR3 is TGTGCCTGGAGTGTGTCCAGGGGCGACACTGAAGCTTTCTTT. Translation: CAWSVSRGDTEAFF.

This clone was observed a single time. V is TRBV10-3 and J is TRBJ2-7; no definite D call. This CDR3 has 15 amino acids. V was pared by 2 bases and J by 0 bases, with 11 bases between. Per germline, CDR1 ENHRY and CDR2 SYGVKD. In DNA, the CDR3 is TGTGCCATCAGTGAGACTCCGGTCGCCTCCTACGAGCAGTACTTC. This translates into CAISETPVASYEQYF.

The J gene is TRBJ2-7, the V gene TRBV28; 7 nucleotides align to TRBD1. Germline V gives CDR1 MDHEN, CDR2 SYDVKM. This CDR3 is built from 13 residues. The V segment lost 6 bases and the J segment 6 bases; nucleotides outside the gene matches: 8. The CDR3 is CASSPIRGLEQYF. As DNA, the CDR3 is TGTGCCAGCAGCCCCATTAGGGGGCTCGAGCAGTACTTC.

The J gene is TRBJ2-7, the V gene TRBV28; 10 positions match TRBD1. The germline CDR1 and CDR2 sequences are MDHEN and SYDVKM. The CDR3 is 16 residues long. The junction had 8 bases not matched to a gene; V was cut back by 4 bases and J by 2 bases. The CDR3 DNA reads as TGTGCCAGCAGTTCACTCACCGGGACAGGGGCCTACGAGCAGTACTTC. It specifies CASSSLTGTGAYEQYF.

The genes are TRBV5-1 and TRBJ2-3, with 7 positions matching TRBD1. CDR3 length: 14 residues. Trimming removed 4 bases from V and 3 bases from J; junction bases left unmatched: 5. Germline lookup yields CDR1 SGHRS and CDR2 YFSETQ. CDR3 amino acids: CASSMGQFTDTQYF. In DNA, the CDR3 is TGCGCCAGCAGCATGGGACAGTTTACAGATACGCAGTATTTT.

J is TRBJ2-3 and V is TRBV15; weak D call: TRBD2 (7 bases). The CDR3 sequence is 17 residues long. V dropped 1 base and J dropped 4 bases, with 18 bases sitting between them. Germline values: CDR1 LNHNV, CDR2 YYDKDF (reference sequence). The DNA for the CDR3 is TGTGCCACCAGCAGAGGGGGAGGCGGGGGCAACGCAGATACGCAGTATTTT. Protein sequence: CATSRGGGGGNADTQYF.

The sample holds a few counts of this clone. The gene calls are TRBV2 and TRBJ1-1; TRBD1 might be the D (5 bases). V lost 7 bases and J 6 bases, leaving 12 bases between the germline ends. Germline-derived CDR1 and CDR2 are SNHLY and FYNNEI. This CDR3 contains 12 residues. CDR3 sequence (DNA): TGTGCCAGCATCTATCAGGGTCCTGAAGCTTTCTTT. As protein: CASIYQGPEAFF.

This clone was seen once. CDR3 residues: CASSLGSVQETQYF. In nucleotides, the CDR3 is TGTGCCAGCTCCCTTGGTTCCGTCCAAGAGACCCAGTACTTC. The chain couples TRBV18 to TRBJ2-5; the D is unclear. Germline values: CDR1 KGHSH, CDR2 LQKENI. The V gene lost 6 bases and the J gene lost 1 base, with 12 bases spanning the gap. This CDR3 region has 14 residues.

Notes on this clone: The sample carries other DNA sequences with the same CDR3. The chain employs TRBV18 and TRBJ2-2; D may correspond to TRBD1 or TRBD2 (5 bases each). The CDR3 covers 15 residues. Trimming cost V 6 bases and J 1 base, with 12 bases left between them. Germline values: CDR1 KGHSH, CDR2 LQKENI. CDR3 coding DNA: TGTGCCAGCTCGTACGGGACGGGGAACACCGGGGAGCTGTTTTTT. It translates to CASSYGTGNTGELFF.